Following are 21 T cell receptor beta chains from one sample sequenced in a study of blood T cell repertoires in COVID-19. Method: immunoSEQ multiplex PCR; TCRdb's copy keeps in-frame clones and lacks some. The sample records 300,000 to 450,000 clones, about 90% being singletons. The specimen was peripheral blood. These receptors were collected from a woman aged 30 to 39 with COVID-19, enrolled during active disease.

The chain couples TRBV5-1 to TRBJ1-1; D uncertain. The V end lost 4 bases, the J end lost 4 bases, and 14 bases lay between the germline ends. Germline-derived CDR1 and CDR2 are SGHRS and YFSETQ. The CDR3 consists of 14 residues. The CDR3, as DNA: TGCGCCAGCAGCGATCCGGGTTCCGGCACTGAAGCTTTCTTT. It specifies CASSDPGSGTEAFF. Supplemented by reference TRBV5-1 and TRBJ1-1, the full variable domain reads KAGVTQTPRYLIKTRGQQVTLSCSPISGHRSVSWYQQTPGQGLQFLFEYFSETQRNKGNFPGRFSGRQFSNSRSEMNVSTLELGDSALYLCASSDPGSGTEAFFGQGTRLTVV.

The table lists this clone with a count of one. The rearrangement uses TRBV30 and TRBJ2-1; D ambiguous. The germline CDR1 and CDR2 sequences are GTSNPN and SVGIG (reference sequence). The CDR3 sequence is 13 residues long. V was shortened by 0 bases and J by 6 bases, with 9 bases between the two germline ends. As DNA, the CDR3 is TGTGCCTGGAGTGTCAGCGCTCCCAATGAGCAGTTCTTC. This encodes CAWSVSAPNEQFF.

J is TRBJ2-2 and V is TRBV30, with D possibly matching TRBD2 (6 bases). CDR3 size: 12 residues. V gave up 5 bases and J gave up 7 bases, with 11 bases separating them. Germline loops: CDR1 GTSNPN, CDR2 SVGIG (reference sequence). The CDR3 nucleotides read TGTGCCTGGGGTAGCGGAAACGGGGAGCTGTTTTTT. Protein sequence: CAWGSGNGELFF.

The V gene is TRBV7-8, the J gene TRBJ1-6; 8 bases map to TRBD1. CDR3 size: 14 residues. The germline gives CDR1 SGHVS, CDR2 FQNEAQ. J lost 7 bases, V lost 4 bases, and 3 bases had no gene match. The CDR3 region has the DNA TGTGCCAGCAGCTCGGGACAGGAAAATTCACCCCTCCACTTT. Protein product: CASSSGQENSPLHF. Combining the CDR3 with reference TRBV7-8 and TRBJ1-6 gives the whole variable domain GAGVSQSPRYKVAKRGQDVALRCDPISGHVSLFWYQQALGQGPEFLTYFQNEAQLDKSGLPSDRFFAERPEGSVSTLKIQRTQQEDSAVYLCASSSGQENSPLHFGNGTRLTVT.

Only a few counts were recorded for this clone. This rearrangement joins TRBV2 to TRBJ2-1; no definite D call. The CDR3 totals 16 residues. Trimming removed 4 bases from V and 0 bases from J, with 13 bases in between. In germline, CDR1 is SNHLY, CDR2 FYNNEI. For the CDR3, the DNA is TGTGCCAGCAGTGGTAAATGGTCGAGCTCCTACAATGAGCAGTTCTTC. Its translation: CASSGKWSSSYNEQFF. The whole variable domain, filled in from reference TRBV2 and TRBJ2-1, reads EPEVTQTPSHQVTQMGQEVILRCVPISNHLYFYWYRQILGQKVEFLVSFYNNEISEKSEIFDDQFSVERPDGSNFTLKIRSTKLEDSAMYFCASSGKWSSSYNEQFFGPGTRLTVL.

The chain is built from TRBV29-1 and TRBJ2-3; TRBD2 matches at 11 bases. From germline, CDR1 is SQVTM and CDR2 ANQGSEA. The CDR3 has 15 residues. The CDR3 loop is CRATVAGGGPDTQYF. As DNA, the CDR3 is TGCAGAGCCACGGTAGCGGGAGGGGGGCCAGATACGCAGTATTTT.

CDR3 sequence: CASSVVAGGGTQYF. Here the CDR3 DNA reads TGTGCCAGCAGCGTAGTGGCGGGAGGCGGTACGCAGTATTTT. The chain uses TRBV9 and TRBJ2-3, with TRBD2 matching over 8 bases. Trimming took 0 bases from V and 8 from J; bases not matched to a gene: 5. Germline V gene data show CDR1 as SGDLS and CDR2 as YYNGEE. The CDR3 runs to 14 residues.

This clone occurred many times. The chain couples TRBV2 to TRBJ2-6; possible D gene TRBD2, 6 bases. This CDR3 spans 20 amino acids. Per the germline V gene, CDR1 is SNHLY and CDR2 is FYNNEI. V was pared by 5 bases and J by 0 bases, with 23 bases between. The DNA for the CDR3 is TGTGCCAGCAGTTGGGGGACTTGGACTACCGAGGTCTCTGGGGCCAACGTCCTGACTTTC. Residues: CASSWGTWTTEVSGANVLTF.

The rearrangement uses TRBV20-1 and TRBJ1-2, with D tentatively TRBD1 (5 bases). The germline gives CDR1 DFQATT, CDR2 SNEGSKA (reference sequence). Deletions cut 3 bases from V and 4 bases from J, with 12 bases between. The CDR3 covers 13 residues. The DNA of the CDR3 is TGCAGTGCTAGTGAAGGGGCGAGCTATGGCTACACCTTC. Amino acid sequence: CSASEGASYGYTF.

The chain uses TRBV18 and TRBJ1-6, with unresolved D. This CDR3 spans 15 amino acids. Per germline, CDR1 KGHSH and CDR2 LQKENI. Deletions cut 4 bases from V and 6 bases from J, with 13 bases between. DNA for the CDR3: TGTGCCAGCTCACTACCGCAAGGGAGTAATTCACCCCTCCACTTT. Translated: CASSLPQGSNSPLHF.

J is TRBJ2-3 and V is TRBV28, with D perhaps TRBD1 (5 bases). Germline CDR1 MDHEN, CDR2 SYDVKM. CDR3 length: 15 amino acids. V was pared by 4 bases and J by 1 base, with 12 bases between. The CDR3 nucleotides are TGTGCCAGCAGTTCGACCAGGACACGCACAGATACGCAGTATTTT. Protein product: CASSSTRTRTDTQYF.

This chain links TRBV19 with TRBJ2-1; TRBD2 is a possible D gene (5 bases). Germline V gives CDR1 LNHDA, CDR2 SQIVND (reference sequence). V was pared by 7 bases and J by 3 bases, with 16 bases between. The CDR3 extends over 15 amino acids. Here the CDR3 reads CASTFTSGFYNEQFF. CDR3 DNA sequence: TGTGCCAGTACTTTTACGTCGGGGTTCTACAATGAGCAGTTCTTC.

The chain is built from TRBV19 and TRBJ1-1; a possible D gene is TRBD1 (6 bases). The CDR3 runs to 14 residues. The V and J ends lost 3 bases and 4 bases respectively, with 12 bases between them. Per germline, CDR1 LNHDA and CDR2 SQIVND (reference sequence). The CDR3, as DNA: TGTGCCAGTAGTATCGGGGGGCAGGCCACTGAAGCTTTCTTT. Translated, it gives CASSIGGQATEAFF. Drawing the rest from reference TRBV19 and TRBJ1-1, the complete variable domain is DGGITQSPKYLFRKEGQNVTLSCEQNLNHDAMYWYRQDPGQGLRLIYYSQIVNDFQKGDIAEGYSVSREKKESFPLTVTSAQKNPTAFYLCASSIGGQATEAFFGQGTRLTVV.

This sequence joins TRBV30 and TRBJ1-4, with a weak D call TRBD1 (6 bases). The V gene's germline CDR1 is GTSNPN and CDR2 SVGIG (reference sequence). There are 15 residues in the CDR3. The V and J ends lost 1 base and 11 bases respectively, with 20 bases between them. The CDR3 sequence is CAWSAESGQPTKLFF. Written as DNA, the CDR3 is TGTGCCTGGAGTGCCGAATCAGGACAGCCGACTAAACTGTTTTTT.

Worth noting for this clone: In the same sample, other DNA sequences code for this CDR3. The chain carries TRBV2 and TRBJ1-5, with 7 nucleotides matching TRBD1. The CDR3 is 13 residues long. V lost 5 bases and J lost 6; bases outside the gene matches: 4. Germline V gene data show CDR1 as SNHLY and CDR2 as FYNNEI. This CDR3 is CASSSQGTQPQHF. The CDR3, as DNA: TGTGCCAGCAGTTCACAGGGGACTCAGCCCCAGCATTTT.

The V gene is TRBV6-5, the J gene TRBJ2-6, with 9 bases identical to TRBD2. The CDR3 has 15 amino acids. CDR1 MNHEY and CDR2 SVGAGI come from the germline V gene. V lost 8 bases and J lost 1; bases outside the gene matches: 3. The CDR3 DNA reads TGTGCCAGCGGGACTAGCCCGTCTGGGGCCAACGTCCTGACTTTC. Translating gives CASGTSPSGANVLTF.

The chain combines TRBV19 with TRBJ1-3; D is unresolved. The V end was cut by 6 bases, the J end by 8 bases, with 14 bases between. The V gene's germline CDR1 is LNHDA and CDR2 SQIVND (reference sequence). This CDR3 spans 13 amino acids. In DNA, the CDR3 is TGTGCCAGTAGCCCGGGATCTGACCACACCATATATTTT. Its protein product is CASSPGSDHTIYF.

V gene TRBV3-1 (or the pseudogene TRBV3-2) combines with J gene TRBJ1-1; D not certain. The CDR3 has 14 amino acids. Deletions cut 1 base from V and 2 bases from J, with 8 bases between. The germline CDR1 and CDR2 sequences are LGHDT and YNNKEL (reference sequence). This CDR3 reads CASSQASTNTEAFF. The CDR3 DNA is TGTGCCAGCAGCCAAGCCTCCACTAACACTGAAGCTTTCTTT.

Only one count was recorded for this clone. The chain has TRBV6-5 and TRBJ1-4, with 8 bases aligning to TRBD1. CDR1 and CDR2 from the germline V gene are MNHEY and SVGAGI. The CDR3 is 14 residues long. The trim removed 5 bases at V and 7 bases at J, leaving 6 bases unmatched. CDR3 loop: CASSRQGMAEKLFF. The DNA for the CDR3 is TGTGCCAGCAGTAGACAGGGGATGGCTGAAAAACTGTTTTTT.

This chain uses TRBV28 with TRBJ2-3; TRBD2 might be the D (6 bases). CDR3 length: 14 amino acids. The germline gives CDR1 MDHEN, CDR2 SYDVKM. Trimming removed 7 bases at V and 4 bases at J, with 15 bases between. The CDR3 protein is CASMRTGGSDTQYF. The CDR3 DNA follows: TGTGCCAGCATGAGGACCGGAGGGTCAGATACGCAGTATTTT.

This clone was counted only a few times. This chain uses TRBV6-2 or TRBV6-3 with TRBJ2-1; D is possibly TRBD2 (6 bases). This CDR3 is built from 15 residues. CDR1 MNHEY and CDR2 SVGEGT come from the germline V gene. V was clipped by 2 bases and J by 7 bases, with 15 bases between them. CDR3 nucleotide sequence: TGTGCCAGCAGTTACACGGGGGAGCCGTTGAATGAGCAGTTCTTC. It translates to CASSYTGEPLNEQFF.